One and the same sample provided the 27 T cell receptor beta chains below, sequenced in a study of shared clonotypes between healthy human individuals. TCRdb keeps only in-frame clones here, not all; method: immunoSEQ multiplex PCR. The data contain hundreds of thousands of clones, about 96% of them seen just once; the ten biggest clones take up approximately 0.1%. Naive CD8 populations comprised CD45RO-negative cells positively selected for CCR7, excluding terminally differentiated effector memory CD45RA+ cells. The material sequenced was naive CD8+ T cells sorted from blood. The source is a woman in her twenties or thirties in good health.

The V call is TRBV2, the J call TRBJ2-1; TRBD1 aligns across 8 bases. The CDR3 contains 19 residues. J gave up 5 bases and V 1 base, and 16 bases lay outside the gene matches. The V gene's germline CDR1 is SNHLY and CDR2 FYNNEI. In DNA form, the CDR3 reads TGTGCCAGCAGTGAAGATAGCGCTCCGGGGACAGGAGCCGACAATGAGCAGTTCTTC. Translated, it gives CASSEDSAPGTGADNEQFF.

This clone was picked up one time. This chain joins TRBV6-5 and TRBJ2-7; D unclear. V gave up 4 bases and J gave up 1 base, with 8 bases separating them. Germline V gene sequence: CDR1 MNHEY, CDR2 SVGAGI. The CDR3 runs to 13 residues. CDR3 region: CASSLLQSYEQYF. CDR3 nucleotide sequence: TGTGCCAGCAGTTTACTCCAGTCCTACGAGCAGTACTTC.

The chain uses TRBV2 and TRBJ2-7, with a weak D call TRBD1 (6 bases). CDR1 SNHLY and CDR2 FYNNEI come from the germline V gene. The CDR3 extends over 12 amino acids. Trimming left V 6 bases short and J 0 bases short, with 6 bases between. CDR3 sequence: CASRGASYEQYF. The CDR3 region has the DNA TGTGCCAGCAGGGGGGCCTCCTACGAGCAGTACTTC.

The chain has TRBV5-1 and TRBJ2-7; 8 bases are shared with TRBD1. After removal of 2 bases from V and 5 bases from J, the junction contained 6 bases not matched to a gene. Germline assignment: CDR1 SGHRS and CDR2 YFSETQ. The CDR3 totals 14 residues. CDR3 nucleotides: TGCGCCAGCAGCTTAGGACAGGGAGGCGACGAGCAGTACTTC. Translated: CASSLGQGGDEQYF. The full variable domain, its missing parts supplied by reference TRBV5-1 and TRBJ2-7, is KAGVTQTPRYLIKTRGQQVTLSCSPISGHRSVSWYQQTPGQGLQFLFEYFSETQRNKGNFPGRFSGRQFSNSRSEMNVSTLELGDSALYLCASSLGQGGDEQYFGPGTRLTVT.

The V and J genes are TRBV7-6 and TRBJ2-7; D gene uncertain. The CDR3 loop spans 12 amino acids. The V gene lost 5 bases and the J gene lost 13 bases, with 18 bases spanning the gap. CDR1 is SGHVS and CDR2 is FNYEAQ in the germline V gene. CDR3 nucleotide sequence: TGTGCCAGCAGCGCCGGTTCCGCGAGAACTTACTTC. Translation gives CASSAGSARTYF.

This rearrangement joins TRBV28 to TRBJ1-1; tentative D call: TRBD1 (5 bases). This CDR3 spans 13 amino acids. Germline values: CDR1 MDHEN, CDR2 SYDVKM. V gave up 6 bases and J gave up 6 bases, with 14 bases separating them. As DNA, the CDR3 is TGTGCCAGCAGGGGGGGGACGGCGGCTGAAGCTTTCTTT. Residues: CASRGGTAAEAFF.

The chain has TRBV7-8 and TRBJ2-3; the D is unclear. The germline V and J ends were trimmed by 0 bases and 1 base, with 5 bases remaining between them. From germline, CDR1 is SGHVS and CDR2 FQNEAQ. The CDR3 extends over 14 amino acids. The CDR3 DNA reads as TGTGCCAGCAGCTTAGCGGGCCGCACAGATACGCAGTATTTT. It specifies CASSLAGRTDTQYF.

This clone was recorded only once. The chain combines TRBV7-8 with TRBJ2-5; either TRBD1 or TRBD2 may fit D (6 bases each). Germline values: CDR1 SGHVS, CDR2 FQNEAQ. The CDR3 is 16 amino acids. V was pared by 1 base and J by 5 bases, with 17 bases between. The DNA of the CDR3 is TGTGCCAGCAGCTTAGAATCGAGATGGAGGGGGGAGACCCAGTACTTC. Its protein product is CASSLESRWRGETQYF. Variable domain in full (rest from reference TRBV7-8 and TRBJ2-5): GAGVSQSPRYKVAKRGQDVALRCDPISGHVSLFWYQQALGQGPEFLTYFQNEAQLDKSGLPSDRFFAERPEGSVSTLKIQRTQQEDSAVYLCASSLESRWRGETQYFGPGTRLLVL.

The J gene is TRBJ2-7, the V gene TRBV29-1; 7 bases are shared with TRBD1. Trimming took 2 bases from V and 4 from J; bases not matched to a gene: 5. The CDR3 contains 13 residues. The germline CDR1 and CDR2 sequences are SQVTM and ANQGSEA. CDR3 DNA: TGCAGCGTTGAACTGCCAGGGGGATACGAGCAGTACTTC. It is translated as CSVELPGGYEQYF.

This sequence joins TRBV28 and TRBJ2-7; weak D call: TRBD1 (6 bases). V was trimmed by 1 base and J by 3 bases, leaving 13 bases between them. CDR3 length: 15 amino acids. Germline V gives CDR1 MDHEN, CDR2 SYDVKM. The CDR3 reads CASSLFQTGYYEQYF. The CDR3 nucleotides read TGTGCCAGCAGTTTATTCCAGACAGGATACTACGAGCAGTACTTC.

V is TRBV11-2 and J is TRBJ2-7; 7 nucleotides align to TRBD1. The CDR3 consists of 12 residues. CDR1 and CDR2 from the germline V gene are SGHAT and FQNNGV. J gave up 5 bases and V 5 bases, and 3 bases lay outside the gene matches. The CDR3 reads CASSLTGHEQYF. In DNA form, the CDR3 reads TGTGCCAGCAGCCTGACAGGGCACGAGCAGTACTTC.

V usage is TRBV5-1 and J usage is TRBJ2-7; 10 nucleotides agree with TRBD1. The germline gives CDR1 SGHRS, CDR2 YFSETQ. The CDR3 is 16 residues long. J was trimmed by 5 bases and V by 0 bases; bases with no gene match: 8. CDR3 DNA: TGCGCCAGCAGCTTGGCGGGGGGACAGGGGTCCCACGAGCAGTACTTC. Protein: CASSLAGGQGSHEQYF.

The J gene is TRBJ2-5, the V gene TRBV10-3; D is unclear. With 2 bases removed from V and 1 base from J, the gap between germline ends came to 5 bases. This CDR3 has 13 amino acids. CDR1 ENHRY and CDR2 SYGVKD come from the germline V gene. CDR3 in DNA: TGTGCCATCAGTGAGACAGTCCAAGAGACCCAGTACTTC. Its translation: CAISETVQETQYF.

The J gene is TRBJ2-5, the V gene TRBV5-8; perhaps TRBD1 as D (6 bases). Germline CDR1 is SGHTS and CDR2 is YDEGEE. This CDR3 region has 15 residues. V gave up 0 bases and J gave up 1 base, with 10 bases separating them. For the CDR3, the DNA is TGTGCCAGCAGCTTGGGACAGGCCCTCCAAGAGACCCAGTACTTC. This codes for CASSLGQALQETQYF.

The table lists this clone with a count of one. The chain has TRBV5-6 and TRBJ1-5; 9 bases are a match to TRBD1. This CDR3 is 17 amino acids long. CDR1 and CDR2 from the germline V gene are SGHDT and YYEEEE. The junction had 10 bases not matched to a gene; V was cut back by 0 bases and J by 6 bases. The CDR3 coding sequence is TGTGCCAGCAGCTTGGCCCACAGGGGGCGCCTACCTCAGCCCCAGCATTTT. Protein: CASSLAHRGRLPQPQHF.

The chain employs TRBV27 and TRBJ1-4; TRBD1 matches 7 bases. V shed 3 bases, J shed 0 bases, and the junction held 16 bases outside the gene matches. The germline CDR1 and CDR2 sequences are MNHEY and SMNVEV (reference sequence). The CDR3 consists of 20 residues. The CDR3 nucleotides read TGTGCCAGCAGTTTGACAGGGTTGCACTATATTTCGACAACTAATGAAAAACTGTTTTTT. Its translation: CASSLTGLHYISTTNEKLFF. Full variable domain (rest looked up from reference TRBV27 and TRBJ1-4): EAQVTQNPRYLITVTGKKLTVTCSQNMNHEYMSWYRQDPGLGLRQIYYSMNVEVTDKGDVPEGYKVSRKEKRNFPLILESPSPNQTSLYFCASSLTGLHYISTTNEKLFFGSGTQLSVL.

The chain joins TRBV5-5 to TRBJ1-5; 9 nucleotides agree with TRBD1. Germline V gene data show CDR1 as SGHKS and CDR2 as YYEKEE (reference sequence). The V segment lost 4 bases and the J segment 5 bases; nucleotides outside the gene matches: 4. The CDR3 consists of 14 residues. The CDR3 loop reads CASSATGGDQPQHF. In nucleotides, the CDR3 is TGTGCCAGCAGCGCCACAGGGGGCGATCAGCCCCAGCATTTT.

With regard to this clone: This sample also contains other DNA sequences that code for the same CDR3. This chain links TRBV27 with TRBJ2-7; D possibly uses TRBD1 or TRBD2 (5 bases each). The V and J ends lost 6 bases and 4 bases respectively, with 13 bases between them. CDR1 MNHEY and CDR2 SMNVEV come from the germline V gene (reference sequence). The CDR3 loop spans 13 amino acids. As DNA, the CDR3 is TGTGCCAGCAGCCGGACAACTAGTTACGAGCAGTACTTC. This sequence encodes CASSRTTSYEQYF.

The chain recombines TRBV6-7 with TRBJ2-1; D gene uncertain. TRBV6-7 has ORF status, its function being uncertain. Trimming removed 3 bases at V and 1 base at J, with 7 bases between. The CDR3 has 14 residues. CDR3 protein: CASSYCPSYNEQFF. The CDR3 region has the DNA TGTGCCAGCAGTTATTGTCCATCCTACAATGAGCAGTTCTTC.

The chain carries TRBV5-4 and TRBJ2-1; 13 positions match TRBD2. Germline V lookup: CDR1 SGHNT, CDR2 YYREEE (reference sequence). V was pared by 4 bases and J by 10 bases, with 2 bases of the junction left unmatched. The CDR3 has 13 residues. Written as DNA, the CDR3 is TGTGCCAGCAGCGGACTAGCGGGAGAGGAGCAGTTCTTC. It codes for CASSGLAGEEQFF.

J is TRBJ2-1 and V is TRBV7-9; 7 positions match TRBD2. J gave up 4 bases and V 6 bases, and 9 bases lay outside the gene matches. The CDR3 sequence is 15 residues long. Germline assignment: CDR1 SEHNR and CDR2 FQNEAQ (reference sequence). The DNA for the CDR3 is TGTGCCAGCAGACCGACTAGCCTTAAGTACAATGAGCAGTTCTTC. Its translation is CASRPTSLKYNEQFF.

The genes are TRBV27 and TRBJ2-5, with 7 bases matching TRBD1. V gave up 8 bases and J gave up 2 bases; unmatched junction bases: 14. The V gene's germline CDR1 is MNHEY and CDR2 SMNVEV (reference sequence). This CDR3 contains 16 residues. CDR3 DNA: TGTGCCAGCGATCCTAACAGAGGGGACAGTCAAGAGACCCAGTACTTC. Its translation: CASDPNRGDSQETQYF.

DNA for the CDR3: TGTGCCAGTAGTACAGGACAGGGTGTGCTGTACGAGCAGTACTTC. Its protein is CASSTGQGVLYEQYF. J is TRBJ2-7 and V is TRBV19; 8 bases map to TRBD1. There are 15 residues in the CDR3. V lost 4 bases, J lost 4 bases, and 9 bases stayed unmatched. The germline CDR1 and CDR2 sequences are LNHDA and SQIVND (reference sequence).

As concerns this clone: The sample carries other DNA sequences with the same CDR3. This chain uses TRBV5-4 with TRBJ2-1, with unresolved D. Germline values: CDR1 SGHNT, CDR2 YYREEE (reference sequence). This CDR3 comprises 13 residues. Between the trimmed V and J ends, which lost 2 bases and 4 bases, there was a span of 7 bases. The CDR3 sequence: CASSLPEYNEQFF. For the CDR3, the DNA is TGTGCCAGCAGCTTACCCGAATACAATGAGCAGTTCTTC.

The CDR3 spells CASSVNRGTDTQYF. The CDR3 nucleotides read TGTGCCAGCAGCGTGAACAGGGGCACAGATACGCAGTATTTT. The chain uses TRBV9 and TRBJ2-3; D is possibly TRBD1 (6 bases). This CDR3 comprises 14 residues. The germline V gene encodes CDR1 SGDLS and CDR2 YYNGEE. Trimming stripped 2 bases from V and 1 base from J, with 8 bases between.

The chain combines TRBV27 with TRBJ2-1, with TRBD2 as a possible D gene (6 bases). Germline V gene lookup returns CDR1 MNHEY and CDR2 SMNVEV (reference sequence). The CDR3 runs 15 residues. Deletions cut 8 bases from V and 5 bases from J, with 19 bases between. CDR3 coding DNA: TGTGCCAGCTCTCACCGGGACTCAAAACACAATGAGCAGTTCTTC. Its protein is CASSHRDSKHNEQFF.

The chain has TRBV28 and TRBJ1-2; 9 bases are shared with TRBD1. The V gene's germline CDR1 is MDHEN and CDR2 SYDVKM. V dropped 5 bases and J dropped 5; count of bases not matched to a gene: 15. The CDR3 has 17 amino acids. CDR3 in DNA: TGTGCCAGCAGTAACACAGGGGGCGGTTTGAGTATGTATGGCTACACCTTC. Translation: CASSNTGGGLSMYGYTF.